A single sample is the source of the 9 T cell receptor beta chains below, sequenced in a study of blood T cell repertoires in COVID-19. Method: immunoSEQ multiplex PCR; TCRdb's copy keeps in-frame clones and lacks some. The top ten hold around 5% of the sample, which has about 160,000 clones, roughly 81% seen once. Sequencing input: peripheral blood. These receptors all stem from a woman aged 45-65 years with COVID-19, enrolled during active disease.

The genes are TRBV30 and TRBJ2-5, with D perhaps TRBD2 (6 bases). V lost 1 base to trimming and J lost 2 bases, with 17 bases between them. This CDR3 is built from 16 residues. Germline V gives CDR1 GTSNPN, CDR2 SVGIG (reference sequence). The CDR3, as DNA: TGTGCCTGGAGTGCGGGGACGGCCCGGGGGCAAGAGACCCAGTACTTC. Protein: CAWSAGTARGQETQYF.

V usage is TRBV3-1 (or the pseudogene TRBV3-2) and J usage is TRBJ1-1; D is perhaps TRBD1 (6 bases). V shed 3 bases and J shed 6 bases, with 14 bases lying between them. The CDR3 loop spans 14 amino acids. The germline gives CDR1 LGHDT, CDR2 YNNKEL (reference sequence). Here the CDR3 reads CASSQTGWGPEAFF. In DNA form, the CDR3 reads TGTGCCAGCAGCCAGACCGGGTGGGGGCCTGAAGCTTTCTTT.

The rearrangement joins TRBV2 to TRBJ2-1; 7 nucleotides match TRBD1. Trimming removed 7 bases from V and 9 bases from J; junction bases left unmatched: 9. This CDR3 spans 13 amino acids. The germline CDR1 and CDR2 sequences are SNHLY and FYNNEI. CDR3 amino acids: CASIDRDRSEQFF. The CDR3 nucleotides are TGTGCCAGCATCGACAGGGACAGAAGTGAGCAGTTCTTC.

The V and J genes are TRBV7-9 and TRBJ2-3; 16 bases align to TRBD2. This CDR3 has 13 amino acids. Germline values: CDR1 SEHNR, CDR2 FQNEAQ (reference sequence). J lost 14 bases, V lost 5 bases, and 4 bases had no gene match. As DNA, the CDR3 is TGTGCCAGCAGCCCGGGACTAGCGGGGGGGCCGTATTTT. Amino acids: CASSPGLAGGPYF. The full variable domain, with the rest looked up from reference TRBV7-9 and TRBJ2-3, is DTGVSQNPRHKITKRGQNVTFRCDPISEHNRLYWYRQTLGQGPEFLTYFQNEAQLEKSRLLSDRFSAERPKGSFSTLEIQRTEQGDSAMYLCASSPGLAGGPYFGPGTRLTVL.

The gene calls are TRBV10-3 and TRBJ2-1, with TRBD2 identical over 7 bases. Germline loops: CDR1 ENHRY, CDR2 SYGVKD. With V trimmed by 0 bases and J by 2 bases, 4 bases remained unmatched. This CDR3 region has 16 residues. This chain's CDR3 is CAISESSGAAYNEQFF. As DNA, the CDR3 is TGTGCCATCAGTGAGTCAAGCGGGGCCGCCTACAATGAGCAGTTCTTC.

The chain joins TRBV6-5 to TRBJ2-1, with D possibly being TRBD1 (5 bases). Germline CDR1 reads MNHEY; CDR2 reads SVGAGI. The CDR3 spans 14 residues. Trimming cost V 4 bases and J 5 bases, with 12 bases left between them. The DNA for the CDR3 is TGTGCCAGCAGTTGGGGCAGGCGACACAATGAGCAGTTCTTC. Translating gives CASSWGRRHNEQFF.

V and J are TRBV19 and TRBJ1-5, with D perhaps TRBD1 (5 bases). V lost 2 bases to trimming and J lost 1 base, with 21 bases between them. This CDR3 region has 19 residues. From germline, CDR1 is LNHDA and CDR2 SQIVND (reference sequence). The CDR3: CASSIQPPGNTQSNQPQHF. In DNA form, the CDR3 reads TGTGCCAGTAGTATACAACCCCCAGGGAACACCCAAAGCAATCAGCCCCAGCATTTT. The full variable domain, in which reference TRBV19 and TRBJ1-5 provide the parts outside the CDR3, is DGGITQSPKYLFRKEGQNVTLSCEQNLNHDAMYWYRQDPGQGLRLIYYSQIVNDFQKGDIAEGYSVSREKKESFPLTVTSAQKNPTAFYLCASSIQPPGNTQSNQPQHFGDGTRLSIL.

The chain joins TRBV25-1 to TRBJ1-2; D possibly corresponds to TRBD1 (6 bases). Germline V gene sequence: CDR1 MGHDK, CDR2 SYGVNS. The CDR3 runs 17 residues. Trimming took off 1 base at V and 4 bases at J, with 19 bases between the two ends. The CDR3 region has the DNA TGTGCCAGCAGTGAATTGGGTGGGGCAGGGGATACCTATGGCTACACCTTC. Its translation is CASSELGGAGDTYGYTF.

The chain links TRBV18 to TRBJ1-6, with 7 bases identical to TRBD1. Losses at the gene ends were 1 base for V and 7 bases for J; bases not matched to a gene: 7. Germline loops: CDR1 KGHSH, CDR2 LQKENI. This CDR3 contains 16 residues. The DNA of the CDR3 is TGTGCCAGCTCACCACAACCGGGACAGCTAAATTCACCCCTCCACTTT. It is translated as CASSPQPGQLNSPLHF.